Below are 17 T cell receptor beta chains sequenced from a single sample in a study of blood T cell repertoires in COVID-19. Profiling relied on immunoSEQ multiplex PCR, and the TCRdb table lists in-frame clones only, not all of them. The table records around 70,000 clones, approximately 80% of them present only once. The sequencing sample was made of peripheral blood. These receptors were obtained from a man in his 60s with acute or convalescent COVID-19.

The chain employs TRBV14 and TRBJ2-5; unclear D gene. The CDR3 has 13 residues. Germline CDR1 and CDR2: SGHDN and FVKESK. V gave up 3 bases and J gave up 5 bases, with 10 bases separating them. As DNA, the CDR3 is TGTGCCAGCAGCCAGTTCTTGGAGGAGACCCAGTACTTC. Protein product: CASSQFLEETQYF.

This clone was observed a few times. The chain joins TRBV3-1 (or the pseudogene TRBV3-2) to TRBJ2-7; 7 bases line up with TRBD1. The CDR3 is made up of 13 amino acids. The ends lost 2 bases at V and 6 bases at J; junction bases unmatched: 4. Germline CDR1 reads LGHDT; CDR2 reads YNNKEL (reference sequence). The CDR3 sequence: CASSQFAGGEQYV. CDR3 DNA: TGTGCCAGCAGCCAATTCGCAGGGGGCGAGCAGTACGTC.

The V and J genes are TRBV9 and TRBJ2-3; weak D call: TRBD2 (5 bases). V lost 4 bases to trimming and J lost 0 bases, with 12 bases between them. CDR1 and CDR2 from the germline V gene are SGDLS and YYNGEE. The CDR3 is 15 amino acids. The DNA for the CDR3 is TGTGCCAGCAGCCGCGGACGGACTAGCACAGATACGCAGTATTTT. It is translated as CASSRGRTSTDTQYF.

Remarks on this clone: The junction shows a germline mismatch at one end, possibly a read error. This chain joins TRBV19 and TRBJ1-2, with a weak D call TRBD1 (6 bases). The CDR3 covers 11 residues. Germline loops: CDR1 LNHDA, CDR2 SQIVND (reference sequence). The CDR3: CLPRGFYGYTF. Written as DNA, the CDR3 is TGCTTACCGAGGGGGTTCTATGGCTACACCTTC.

The chain is built from TRBV19 and TRBJ2-4; a possible D gene is TRBD1 (6 bases). This CDR3 contains 14 residues. The germline V gene encodes CDR1 LNHDA and CDR2 SQIVND (reference sequence). V lost 4 bases and J 2 bases, leaving 9 bases between the germline ends. CDR3 amino acids: CASSTQGTKNIQYF. In DNA form, the CDR3 reads TGTGCCAGTAGTACACAGGGCACCAAAAACATTCAGTACTTC.

CDR3 nucleotide sequence: TGTGCCACCAGCAGAGGGGGACAGGGAAAAGTGGCGGGAGGCGGCTACACCTTC. It is translated as CATSRGGQGKVAGGGYTF. V gene TRBV15 combines with J gene TRBJ1-2, with TRBD1 matching over 9 bases. The CDR3 is 18 amino acids. CDR1 is LNHNV and CDR2 is YYDKDF in the germline V gene (reference sequence). V trimming: 1 base; J trimming: 8 bases; junction bases outside the gene matches: 17.

The chain employs TRBV7-2 and TRBJ1-2; 9 nucleotides agree with TRBD1. The V segment lost 10 bases and the J segment 4 bases; nucleotides outside the gene matches: 7. In germline, CDR1 is SGHTA, CDR2 FQGNSA. CDR3 length: 13 amino acids. CDR3 nucleotides: TGTGCCACCGGGACAGGGACCGGCTATGGCTACACCTTC. Its translation is CATGTGTGYGYTF.

This chain uses TRBV11-2 with TRBJ1-4; TRBD1 aligns across 9 bases. Unmatched junction bases numbered 5, after V lost 1 base and J lost 2 bases. The CDR3 runs 17 residues. Germline CDR1 and CDR2: SGHAT and FQNNGV. In nucleotides, the CDR3 is TGTGCCAGCAGCTTAGGGGACAGGGAGGTCACTAATGAAAAACTGTTTTTT. Amino acids: CASSLGDREVTNEKLFF.

This clone has a handful of counts. The V and J genes are TRBV5-1 and TRBJ1-1; a possible D gene is TRBD1 (5 bases). The CDR3 contains 14 residues. Germline V CDR1 and CDR2: SGHRS, YFSETQ. Trimming took 0 bases from V and 3 from J, leaving 9 bases between them. CDR3 protein: CASSLGQTYTEAFF. The CDR3 bases are TGCGCCAGCAGCTTGGGACAGACCTACACTGAAGCTTTCTTT.

The genes are TRBV5-1 and TRBJ2-1; 8 nucleotides agree with TRBD2. Germline CDR1 SGHRS, CDR2 YFSETQ. The CDR3 loop spans 16 amino acids. The J segment lost 8 bases and the V segment lost 4 bases, leaving 14 bases of the junction unmatched. CDR3 DNA: TGCGCCAGCAGCCTCTCCGGTAGCGGGGAGAGGTATGAGCAGTTCTTC. It encodes CASSLSGSGERYEQFF.

This clone occurred once. The rearrangement joins TRBV11-3 to TRBJ2-3; 8 bases are a match to TRBD1. Germline V gene data show CDR1 as SGHNT and CDR2 as YENEEA. The CDR3 contains 14 residues. V dropped 7 bases and J dropped 3; count of bases not matched to a gene: 6. As DNA, the CDR3 is TGTGCCAGCACGGACAGGGTTGTAACAGATACGCAGTATTTT. This codes for CASTDRVVTDTQYF. Variable domain in full (rest from reference TRBV11-3 and TRBJ2-3): EAGVVQSPRYKIIEKKQPVAFWCNPISGHNTLYWYLQNLGQGPELLIRYENEEAVDDSQLPKDRFSAERLKGVDSTLKIQPAELGDSAVYLCASTDRVVTDTQYFGPGTRLTVL.

The chain joins TRBV7-2 to TRBJ1-5; D gene uncertain. Germline CDR1 reads SGHTA; CDR2 reads FQGNSA. Trimming pared 1 base from V and 4 bases from J, leaving 11 bases between. The CDR3 totals 15 residues. The chain's CDR3 is CASSLGGSQNQPQHF. The CDR3 region has the DNA TGTGCCAGCAGCTTAGGAGGAAGTCAGAATCAGCCCCAGCATTTT.

This chain connects TRBV5-8 to TRBJ2-2; D gene ambiguous. The CDR3 has 15 amino acids. V lost 1 base, J lost 1 base, and 8 bases lay in between. CDR1 is SGHTS, CDR2 YDEGEE, per germline. The CDR3 spells CASSLQAKNTGELFF. The DNA of the CDR3 is TGTGCCAGCAGCTTGCAGGCCAAGAACACCGGGGAGCTGTTTTTT.

The chain recombines TRBV15 with TRBJ1-4, with D unresolved. The CDR3 sequence is 15 residues long. Germline CDR1 and CDR2: LNHNV and YYDKDF (reference sequence). V dropped 1 base and J dropped 1 base, with 7 bases sitting between them. The DNA of the CDR3 is TGTGCCACCAGCAGAGCCCCCGGAACTAATGAAAAACTGTTTTTT. It translates to CATSRAPGTNEKLFF.

V is TRBV11-2 and J is TRBJ1-1; D might be TRBD1 (5 bases). Trimming took off 4 bases at V and 5 bases at J, with 11 bases between the two ends. From germline, CDR1 is SGHAT and CDR2 FQNNGV. CDR3 length equals 13 residues. The CDR3 bases are TGTGCCAGCAGCTCCCAGGGTTATACTGAAGCTTTCTTT. Translation gives CASSSQGYTEAFF.

This chain joins TRBV3-1 (or the pseudogene TRBV3-2) and TRBJ2-5, with TRBD2 as a possible D gene (6 bases). Germline CDR1 is LGHDT and CDR2 is YNNKEL (reference sequence). Trimming left V 4 bases short and J 1 base short, with 16 bases between. The CDR3 is 16 amino acids. CDR3 in amino acids: CASSRAGGSSQETQYF. The CDR3 coding sequence is TGTGCCAGCAGCCGGGCCGGGGGTAGTTCCCAAGAGACCCAGTACTTC.

J is TRBJ2-6 and V is TRBV7-2; unclear D gene. The ends were cut back, 6 bases at V and 0 bases at J, with 6 bases in the middle. The CDR3 totals 14 residues. The germline V gene has CDR1 SGHTA and CDR2 FQGNSA. The CDR3 is CASSLSSGANVLTF. CDR3 bases: TGTGCCAGCAGTCTAAGCTCTGGGGCCAACGTCCTGACTTTC.